Below are 11 T cell receptor beta chains sequenced from a single sample in a study of blood T cell repertoires in COVID-19 (TCRdb year 2020). Library method: the immunoSEQ multiplex PCR assay. TCRdb obtained this table from immuneACCESS and retained in-frame rearrangements with V and J assigned. These tables miss some clones; where compared with another copy, unresolved V genes account for less than half of the shortfall, and the remainder is unexplained. This sample comprises 230,000 or so clones, 65% to 90% of them detected only once. Jointly, the top ten make up approximately 5.3% of the sample. Sample: peripheral blood. These TCRs come from a human donor in a cohort sampled during active COVID-19.

The chain combines TRBV3-1 (or the pseudogene TRBV3-2) with TRBJ1-4; D not resolved. This CDR3 has 16 residues. The germline V gene has CDR1 LGHDT and CDR2 YNNKEL (reference sequence). Trimming shortened V by 4 bases and J by 0 bases, and 12 bases separated the two germline ends. This chain's CDR3 is CASSPPGITTNEKLFF. The CDR3 DNA is TGTGCCAGCAGCCCCCCAGGCATCACAACTAATGAAAAACTGTTTTTT.

This clone came up a few times. This rearrangement joins TRBV18 to TRBJ2-7; D remains ambiguous. With 3 bases removed from V and 4 bases from J, the gap between germline ends came to 7 bases. Germline V CDR1 and CDR2: KGHSH, LQKENI. The CDR3 sequence is 12 residues long. CDR3 nucleotide sequence: TGTGCCAGCTCACCTACAAGTTACGAGCAGTACTTC. Its protein is CASSPTSYEQYF. Full variable domain (missing parts from reference TRBV18 and TRBJ2-7): NAGVMQNPRHLVRRRGQEARLRCSPMKGHSHVYWYRQLPEEGLKFMVYLQKENIIDESGMPKERFSAEFPKEGPSILRIQQVVRGDSAAYFCASSPTSYEQYFGPGTRLTVT.

The rearrangement uses TRBV6-1 and TRBJ2-7; 7 bases are a match to TRBD2. Germline CDR1 is MNHNS and CDR2 is SASEGT. With 2 bases clipped from V and 0 bases from J, the junction kept 7 bases outside the gene matches. The CDR3 extends over 16 amino acids. CDR3 loop: CASSEPGGRSSYEQYF. The CDR3 DNA reads as TGTGCCAGCAGTGAACCTGGCGGGAGATCCTCCTACGAGCAGTACTTC.

This clone came up a few times. This chain uses TRBV11-2 with TRBJ1-2, with unresolved D. Germline CDR1 and CDR2: SGHAT and FQNNGV. Trimming left V 5 bases short and J 0 bases short, with 7 bases between. This CDR3 contains 13 residues. The CDR3 sequence is CASSGQANYGYTF. CDR3 DNA: TGTGCCAGCAGCGGGCAAGCTAACTATGGCTACACCTTC.

The chain links TRBV11-2 to TRBJ2-7; 14 nucleotides match TRBD2. Per the germline V gene, CDR1 is SGHAT and CDR2 is FQNNGV. The CDR3 is made up of 15 amino acids. The V and J ends lost 4 bases and 3 bases, in that order; junction bases with no gene match: 2. The CDR3: CASSWGLAGVYEQYF. In nucleotides, the CDR3 is TGTGCCAGCAGCTGGGGACTAGCGGGAGTCTACGAGCAGTACTTC.

The genes are TRBV3-1 (or the pseudogene TRBV3-2) and TRBJ1-3; tentative D call: TRBD1 (5 bases). The CDR3 loop spans 14 amino acids. V lost 1 base and J 2 bases, leaving 6 bases between the germline ends. Germline V gene data show CDR1 as LGHDT and CDR2 as YNNKEL (reference sequence). DNA of the CDR3: TGTGCCAGCAGCCAAGCCAGGGCTGGAAACACCATATATTTT. Amino acid sequence: CASSQARAGNTIYF.

This clone appeared once. This sequence joins TRBV5-6 and TRBJ1-5; D unclear. Germline V CDR1 and CDR2: SGHDT, YYEEEE. The CDR3 consists of 15 residues. The germline V and J ends were trimmed by 2 bases and 3 bases, with 12 bases remaining between them. CDR3 amino acids: CASSFRQANNQPQHF. CDR3 sequence (DNA): TGTGCCAGCAGCTTTAGGCAGGCTAACAATCAGCCCCAGCATTTT.

This clone was seen a handful of times. This chain uses TRBV27 with TRBJ2-7, with TRBD1 matching over 9 bases. Germline V lookup: CDR1 MNHEY, CDR2 SMNVEV (reference sequence). The CDR3 is 15 residues long. V gave up 3 bases and J gave up 2 bases; unmatched junction bases: 5. CDR3 sequence: CASSLGQGSPYEQYF. In nucleotides, the CDR3 is TGTGCCAGCAGTTTGGGACAGGGTTCACCCTACGAGCAGTACTTC.

This chain uses TRBV9 with TRBJ2-7; D is undetermined. Germline values: CDR1 SGDLS, CDR2 YYNGEE. Trimming stripped 4 bases from V and 3 bases from J, with 17 bases between. The length of the CDR3 is 15 residues. The DNA for the CDR3 is TGTGCCAGCAGCTTAGAGGTGGGCCCCCACTACGAGCAGTACTTC. It yields the protein CASSLEVGPHYEQYF. The complete variable domain, with remaining parts taken from reference TRBV9 and TRBJ2-7, reads DSGVTQTPKHLITATGQRVTLRCSPRSGDLSVYWYQQSLDQGLQFLIQYYNGEERAKGNILERFSAQQFPDLHSELNLSSLELGDSALYFCASSLEVGPHYEQYFGPGTRLTVT.

The CDR3 nucleotides are TGTGCCAGCAGTGGGCTGGGGAGCTCCTACGAGCAGTACTTC. This encodes CASSGLGSSYEQYF. The J gene is TRBJ2-7, the V gene TRBV6-2 or TRBV6-3; tentatively, D is TRBD2 (5 bases). The germline V gene encodes CDR1 MNHEY and CDR2 SVGEGT. This CDR3 has 14 amino acids. Trimming removed 5 bases at V and 0 bases at J, with 11 bases between.

This chain uses TRBV28 with TRBJ2-7; TRBD2 aligns across 10 bases. Per the germline V gene, CDR1 is MDHEN and CDR2 is SYDVKM. Trimming at V came to 6 bases and at J to 2 bases, leaving 7 bases not matched to a gene. This CDR3 is 15 amino acids long. The CDR3 spells CASSPESGRAYEQYF. CDR3 in DNA: TGTGCCAGCAGCCCCGAGAGCGGGAGGGCCTACGAGCAGTACTTC.